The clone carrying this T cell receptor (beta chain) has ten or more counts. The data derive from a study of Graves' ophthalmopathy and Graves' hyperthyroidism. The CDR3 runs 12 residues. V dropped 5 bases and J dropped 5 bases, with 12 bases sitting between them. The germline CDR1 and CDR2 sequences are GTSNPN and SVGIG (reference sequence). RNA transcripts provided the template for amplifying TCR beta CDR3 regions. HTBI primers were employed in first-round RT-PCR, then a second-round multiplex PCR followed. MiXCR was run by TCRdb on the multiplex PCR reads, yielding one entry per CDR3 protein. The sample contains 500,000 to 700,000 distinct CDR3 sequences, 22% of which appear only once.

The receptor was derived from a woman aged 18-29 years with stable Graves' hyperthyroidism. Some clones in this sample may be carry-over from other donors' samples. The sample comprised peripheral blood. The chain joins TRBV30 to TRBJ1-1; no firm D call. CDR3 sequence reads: CAWGKVWTEAFF. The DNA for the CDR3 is TGTGCCTGGGGGAAGGTGTGGACTGAAGCTTTCTTT.